These 12 T cell receptor beta chains originate from one sample sequenced in a study of post-analysis software for immune sequencing data (dated by TCRdb to 2013 to 2016). Paper-wide results and their limitations: Significantly higher frequencies in patients than in controls were found for roughly 5 TRBV segments, including TRBV5-6, TRBV5-1 and TRBV20-1.

What these receptors recognize is not known. To prepare the library, PCR was applied. Sequencing was performed on an Illumina HiSeq 2500. To reduce PCR and sequencing biases, unique molecular identifiers were incorporated into the TCR beta cDNA libraries. TCRdb handled the public reads itself, with Q25 trimming in fastp and clone calling in MiXCR, and kept productive beta chains. Entries are consolidated by CDR3 protein sequence, retaining the most common genes and DNA. The sample table records about 560,000 distinct CDR3 sequences; 40% to 50% of these occur just once. Jointly, the top ten make up approximately 1.7% of the sample. Sequencing used blood. These receptors all stem from a girl aged 10 to 17 with multiple sclerosis.

The chain links TRBV12-3 or TRBV12-4 to TRBJ1-6; D gene ambiguous. Trimming pared 6 bases from V and 7 bases from J, leaving 7 bases between. CDR3 length equals 12 residues. CDR3: CASRAGNSPLHF. DNA for the CDR3: TGTGCCAGCAGGGCCGGAAATTCACCCCTCCACTTT.

V and J are TRBV24-1 and TRBJ2-1; 9 bases are shared with TRBD1. Per germline, CDR1 KGHDR and CDR2 SFDVKD. There are 14 residues in the CDR3. Trimming removed 3 bases from V and 9 bases from J; junction bases left unmatched: 5. The chain's CDR3 is CATSDPGTGIEQFF. The CDR3 bases are TGTGCCACCAGTGATCCCGGGACAGGGATTGAGCAGTTCTTC.

A few counts support this clonotype. The gene calls are TRBV7-3 and TRBJ2-4, with 7 bases fitting TRBD2. CDR1 and CDR2 from the germline V gene are SGHTA and FQGTGA. This CDR3 contains 15 residues. The J segment lost 9 bases and the V segment lost 5 bases, leaving 13 bases of the junction unmatched. This CDR3 is CASSQAGTPRAIQYF. Here the CDR3 DNA reads TGTGCCAGCAGCCAAGCGGGGACTCCACGGGCCATTCAGTACTTC.

The rearrangement links TRBV12-3 or TRBV12-4 to TRBJ2-7; maybe TRBD1 (5 bases). Trimming took 6 bases from V and 2 from J, leaving 11 bases between them. The CDR3 has 13 residues. CDR3 region: CASSSRVPYEQYF. The DNA of the CDR3 is TGTGCCAGCAGCTCCAGGGTGCCCTACGAGCAGTACTTC.

The J gene is TRBJ2-2, the V gene TRBV30, with D possibly TRBD2 on 6 matching bases. The CDR3 has 14 residues. Trimming took off 2 bases at V and 1 base at J, with 8 bases between the two ends. Germline CDR1 reads GTSNPN; CDR2 reads SVGIG (reference sequence). The CDR3 reads CAWSWGVNTGELFF. The DNA of the CDR3 is TGTGCCTGGAGTTGGGGGGTGAACACCGGGGAGCTGTTTTTT.

This rearrangement joins TRBV6-6 to TRBJ1-1, with D possibly TRBD1 on 5 matching bases. Trimming cost V 4 bases and J 10 bases, with 10 bases left between them. The CDR3 extends over 11 amino acids. Germline loops: CDR1 MNHNY, CDR2 SVGAGI (reference sequence). As DNA, the CDR3 is TGTGCCAGCAGTTCCAGGGAGGTAGCTTTCTTT. It translates to CASSSREVAFF.

This chain uses TRBV11-2 with TRBJ2-1, with TRBD2 matching 8 bases. Per germline, CDR1 SGHAT and CDR2 FQNNGV. Germline trimming cut 5 bases from V and 5 bases from J; bases unmatched to any gene: 11. The CDR3 loop spans 16 amino acids. The CDR3: CASSPTNIAGHNEQFF. DNA for the CDR3: TGTGCCAGCAGCCCTACAAACATAGCGGGACACAATGAGCAGTTCTTC.

The CDR3 region is CASSLVTGGRQETQYF. DNA for the CDR3: TGTGCCAGCAGCTTGGTGACGGGAGGGCGACAAGAGACCCAGTACTTC. The rearrangement joins TRBV5-5 to TRBJ2-5; TRBD2 agrees at 8 bases. Germline V gene lookup returns CDR1 SGHKS and CDR2 YYEKEE (reference sequence). J was trimmed by 2 bases and V by 0 bases; bases with no gene match: 6. The length of the CDR3 is 16 residues.

The V gene is TRBV7-9, the J gene TRBJ2-3, with D possibly TRBD1 on 5 matching bases. The germline CDR1 and CDR2 sequences are SEHNR and FQNEAQ (reference sequence). Trimming took 4 bases from V and 2 from J, leaving 13 bases between them. CDR3 length: 15 amino acids. The CDR3 region is CASSSKTEHTDTQYF. CDR3 nucleotide sequence: TGTGCCAGCAGCTCAAAGACAGAGCACACAGATACGCAGTATTTT.

J is TRBJ2-1 and V is TRBV24-1, with unresolved D. Trimming removed 0 bases at V and 4 bases at J, with 9 bases between. Germline CDR1 KGHDR, CDR2 SFDVKD. The CDR3 has 15 residues. CDR3 nucleotides: TGTGCCACCAGTGATTTGACGTGGCAGTACAATGAGCAGTTCTTC. Translating gives CATSDLTWQYNEQFF.

This sequence joins TRBV20-1 and TRBJ2-1; 7 bases match TRBD1. The CDR3 sequence is 16 residues long. Per germline, CDR1 DFQATT and CDR2 SNEGSKA (reference sequence). With V trimmed by 0 bases and J by 6 bases, 11 bases remained unmatched. The CDR3 DNA reads as TGCAGTGCTAGAGACGACTTGACAGGGTCGATCAATGAGCAGTTCTTC. Translated: CSARDDLTGSINEQFF.

The chain joins TRBV12-3 or TRBV12-4 to TRBJ2-3, with a weak D call TRBD1 (6 bases). V shed 11 bases and J shed 0 bases, with 12 bases lying between them. CDR3 size: 13 residues. This chain's CDR3 is CACKDRSTDTQYF. The CDR3 coding sequence is TGTGCCTGCAAGGACAGAAGCACAGATACGCAGTATTTT.